These 22 T cell receptor beta chains originate from one sample sequenced in a study of blood T cells in healthy people across ages. A second PCR, run for about 6 to 12 cycles, used a sample-barcoded 5' primer plus a J-beta primer mix. TCRdb re-derived calls from the 5' RACE reads in MiXCR, one entry per CDR3 protein. Seen here are roughly 1.6 million distinct CDR3 sequences, roughly 32% observed once, and the top ten hold about 11%. Material: blood. These receptor sequences come from a woman in her 30s in good health.

A single count supports this clonotype. The chain uses TRBV3-1 and TRBJ2-3; maybe TRBD2 (7 bases). The CDR3 is 16 residues long. Germline V lookup: CDR1 LGHDT, CDR2 YNNKEL (reference sequence). Trimming left V 10 bases short and J 0 bases short, with 20 bases between. CDR3 amino acids: CANSRMGGRSTDTQYF. The CDR3 nucleotides read TGTGCCAACAGTCGCATGGGGGGGCGGAGCACAGATACGCAGTATTTT.

The gene calls are TRBV29-1 and TRBJ2-2; 12 positions match TRBD1. Per the germline V gene, CDR1 is SQVTM and CDR2 is ANQGSEA. The CDR3 length is 18 residues. The V gene end was trimmed by 7 bases and the J gene end by 0 bases; junction bases not matched to a gene: 12. In DNA form, the CDR3 reads TGCAGCGCCTGGGGGACAGGGGGCGTTCAGGCGAACACCGGGGAGCTGTTTTTT. Its protein product is CSAWGTGGVQANTGELFF.

A word on this clonotype: The junction shows a germline mismatch at one end, possibly a read error. The chain carries TRBV6-2 or TRBV6-3 and TRBJ2-1, with 14 bases identical to TRBD2. Germline CDR1 MNHEY, CDR2 SVGEGT. The CDR3 runs 17 residues. This CDR3 is CASSLGTSGSSYNGQFF. In DNA, the CDR3 is TGTGCCAGCAGTTTGGGGACTAGCGGGAGCTCCTACAATGGGCAGTTCTTC.

In its sample, this clonotype was seen many times. CDR3 sequence reads: CSARRDSTDTQYF. CDR3 nucleotide sequence: TGCAGTGCTAGAAGGGACAGCACAGATACGCAGTATTTT. The V and J genes are TRBV20-1 and TRBJ2-3; tentatively, D is TRBD1 or TRBD2 (5 bases each). V lost 2 bases and J 0 bases, leaving 6 bases between the germline ends. CDR1 and CDR2 from the germline V gene are DFQATT and SNEGSKA (reference sequence). The CDR3 loop spans 13 amino acids.

In this sample, this clonotype turned up a few times. This rearrangement joins TRBV6-5 to TRBJ2-7, with D perhaps given as TRBD1 or TRBD2 (6 bases each). V shed 7 bases and J shed 0 bases, with 10 bases lying between them. The germline V gene encodes CDR1 MNHEY and CDR2 SVGAGI. The CDR3 loop spans 13 amino acids. Written as DNA, the CDR3 is TGTGCCAGCAAACGGGGGCACTCCTACGAGCAGTACTTC. It translates to CASKRGHSYEQYF.

The chain employs TRBV4-1 and TRBJ1-1, with TRBD1 as a possible D gene (5 bases). V lost 1 base and J 4 bases, leaving 13 bases between the germline ends. Germline CDR1 is MGHRA and CDR2 is YSYEKL. The CDR3 contains 15 residues. DNA of the CDR3: TGCGCCAGCAGCCAAGGGGGCATGGGGCGCACTGAAGCTTTCTTT. Protein product: CASSQGGMGRTEAFF.

This clonotype came up a few times. This chain connects TRBV30 to TRBJ2-2; TRBD2 agrees at 15 bases. Trimming took 2 bases from V and 4 from J; bases not matched to a gene: 8. The CDR3 is 18 amino acids. Germline V CDR1 and CDR2: GTSNPN, SVGIG (reference sequence). CDR3 DNA: TGTGCCTGGAGTATCGGACTAGCGGGGGGGCCAGGCACCGGGGAGCTGTTTTTT. Residues: CAWSIGLAGGPGTGELFF.

Notes on this clonotype: A read error may explain this, as a much larger clone is one base away. This chain connects TRBV5-1 to TRBJ2-1; the match to TRBD1 covers 7 bases. The CDR3 totals 13 residues. Germline V lookup: CDR1 SGHRS, CDR2 YFSETQ. The CDR3 region is CASSPDRANKQFF. As DNA, the CDR3 is TGCGCCAGCAGTCCCGACAGGGCCAATAAGCAGTTCTTC.

The chain is built from TRBV11-2 and TRBJ2-7; D unresolved. Germline lookup yields CDR1 SGHAT and CDR2 FQNNGV. There are 15 residues in the CDR3. The V and J ends lost 6 bases and 3 bases respectively, with 18 bases between them. This CDR3 is CASRGSPFDLYEQYF. The DNA of the CDR3 is TGTGCCAGCAGAGGGTCCCCTTTCGATCTCTACGAGCAGTACTTC.

Worth noting for this clonotype: The junction departs from the called germline gene at one end, perhaps through a read error. The genes are TRBV5-1 and TRBJ2-5; tentatively, D is TRBD1 or TRBD2 (6 bases each). This CDR3 region has 14 residues. Germline V CDR1 and CDR2: SGHRS, YFSETQ. The CDR3 DNA is TGCACCAGCAGCTTGGACCGGGGGCGAGAGACCCAGTACTTC. This gives the protein CTSSLDRGRETQYF.

This clonotype was found a few times. The gene calls are TRBV6-6 and TRBJ2-7; 7 bases are a match to TRBD1. Germline loops: CDR1 MNHNY, CDR2 SVGAGI (reference sequence). V was clipped by 2 bases and J by 4 bases; unmatched bases: 8. The CDR3 spans 15 residues. The CDR3 is CASSYEKRTGYEQYF. CDR3 coding DNA: TGTGCCAGCAGTTACGAGAAGCGGACAGGTTACGAGCAGTACTTC.

The V and J genes are TRBV5-6 and TRBJ2-7; maybe TRBD2 (5 bases). Trimming stripped 4 bases from V and 9 bases from J, with 20 bases between. The CDR3 is 14 residues long. Looked up from germline, CDR1 is SGHDT and CDR2 is YYEEEE. This CDR3 reads CASSPPDSKVGQYF. In nucleotides, the CDR3 is TGTGCCAGCAGCCCCCCGGACTCGAAGGTCGGGCAGTACTTC.

The chain uses TRBV28 and TRBJ2-7; D is possibly TRBD1 or TRBD2 (6 bases each). Trimming took 5 bases from V and 3 from J, leaving 17 bases between them. Germline V lookup: CDR1 MDHEN, CDR2 SYDVKM. The CDR3 consists of 15 residues. CDR3 amino acids: CASSLPRGQGYEQYF. CDR3 coding DNA: TGTGCCAGCAGTCTTCCCCGGGGGCAGGGCTACGAGCAGTACTTC.

This chain uses TRBV15 with TRBJ2-7; D may be TRBD2 (6 bases). Trimming pared 8 bases from V and 0 bases from J, leaving 11 bases between. The CDR3 contains 13 residues. In germline, CDR1 is LNHNV, CDR2 YYDKDF (reference sequence). The CDR3 loop is CATASRDSYEQYF. The CDR3 nucleotides are TGTGCCACCGCCTCGCGGGACTCCTACGAGCAGTACTTC. The variable domain in full, with the rest retrieved from reference TRBV15 and TRBJ2-7, is DAMVIQNPRYQVTQFGKPVTLSCSQTLNHNVMYWYQQKSSQAPKLLFHYYDKDFNNEADTPDNFQSRRPNTSFCFLDIRSPGLGDTAMYLCATASRDSYEQYFGPGTRLTVT.

The V call is TRBV28, the J call TRBJ2-1; maybe TRBD2 (5 bases). Germline V gene sequence: CDR1 MDHEN, CDR2 SYDVKM. V was cut by 3 bases and J by 4 bases, with 16 bases left in between. This CDR3 region has 16 residues. The chain's CDR3 is CASSFSSGVLYNEQFF. In nucleotides, the CDR3 is TGTGCCAGCAGTTTTAGCTCCGGGGTTCTATACAATGAGCAGTTCTTC.

In the case of this clonotype: Compared with germline, one end of the junction differs, possibly owing to a read error. The rearrangement links TRBV9 to TRBJ2-3; no clear D gene. Germline V gene data show CDR1 as SGDLS and CDR2 as YYNGEE. The CDR3 sequence is 14 residues long. The CDR3 nucleotides read TGTGCCGGCAGCGTAGAGCCGAGGTCGGATACGCAGTATTTT. Translated, it gives CAGSVEPRSDTQYF.

This clonotype was observed a few times. This chain uses TRBV28 with TRBJ2-7; 7 bases align to TRBD2. The CDR3 is made up of 15 amino acids. V trimming: 2 bases; J trimming: 4 bases; junction bases outside the gene matches: 8. Germline V lookup: CDR1 MDHEN, CDR2 SYDVKM. CDR3 DNA: TGTGCCAGCAGTTTAATGTGGGAGGGCCGGTACGAGCAGTACTTC. Translating gives CASSLMWEGRYEQYF.

The chain joins TRBV20-1 to TRBJ2-1, with D tentatively TRBD1 or TRBD2 (5 bases each). The length of the CDR3 is 19 residues. Germline V gene lookup returns CDR1 DFQATT and CDR2 SNEGSKA (reference sequence). Trimming removed 1 base at V and 0 bases at J, with 22 bases between. CDR3 nucleotides: TGCAGTGCTAGAGGGGAACCGCCGGGACCCGGAAGCTCCTACAATGAGCAGTTCTTC. Its translation: CSARGEPPGPGSSYNEQFF.

This clonotype showed up many times. V and J are TRBV12-3 or TRBV12-4 and TRBJ2-5; the match to TRBD1 covers 9 bases. The CDR3 consists of 15 residues. J lost 2 bases, V lost 4 bases, and 5 bases had no gene match. The CDR3, as DNA: TGTGCCAGCAGTTCCCGGGACAGGGATCAAGAGACCCAGTACTTC. It translates to CASSSRDRDQETQYF.

The rearrangement uses TRBV20-1 and TRBJ2-7; tentatively, D is TRBD1 or TRBD2 (5 bases each). This CDR3 spans 15 amino acids. V was shortened by 0 bases and J by 3 bases, with 15 bases between the two germline ends. CDR1 and CDR2 from the germline V gene are DFQATT and SNEGSKA (reference sequence). The CDR3 DNA is TGCAGTGCTAGAGATGTGCAGGGAGCCATCTACGAGCAGTACTTC. Its translation is CSARDVQGAIYEQYF.

The genes are TRBV15 and TRBJ2-1; the D gene is possibly TRBD1 (5 bases). Per germline, CDR1 LNHNV and CDR2 YYDKDF (reference sequence). The CDR3 runs 16 residues. V was pared by 1 base and J by 6 bases, with 16 bases between. CDR3: CATSRGERGPCNEQFF. The DNA for the CDR3 is TGTGCCACCAGCAGAGGAGAAAGGGGCCCGTGCAATGAGCAGTTCTTC.

This clonotype appeared a few times. V is TRBV20-1 and J is TRBJ1-1; D is possibly TRBD1 (5 bases). Trimming removed 0 bases from V and 1 base from J, with 9 bases in between. The CDR3 runs to 14 residues. Germline assignment: CDR1 DFQATT and CDR2 SNEGSKA (reference sequence). The CDR3 spells CSARDIRGNTEAFF. Here the CDR3 DNA reads TGCAGTGCTAGAGATATAAGGGGGAACACTGAAGCTTTCTTT.